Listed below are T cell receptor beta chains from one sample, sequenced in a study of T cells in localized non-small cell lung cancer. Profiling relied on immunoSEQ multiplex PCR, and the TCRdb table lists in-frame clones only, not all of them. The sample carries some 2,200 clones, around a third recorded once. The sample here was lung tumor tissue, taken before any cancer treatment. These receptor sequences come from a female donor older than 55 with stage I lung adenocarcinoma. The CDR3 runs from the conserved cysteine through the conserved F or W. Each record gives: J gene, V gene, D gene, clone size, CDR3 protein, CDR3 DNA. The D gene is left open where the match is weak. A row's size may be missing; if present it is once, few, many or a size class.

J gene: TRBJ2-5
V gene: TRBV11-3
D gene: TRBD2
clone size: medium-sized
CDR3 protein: CASSLSASGGQETQYF
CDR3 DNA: TGTGCCAGCAGCTTATCGGCTAGCGGGGGACAAGAGACCCAGTACTTC

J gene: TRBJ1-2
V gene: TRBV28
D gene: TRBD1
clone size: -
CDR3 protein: CASSKDRDGYTF
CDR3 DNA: TGTGCCAGCAGTAAGGACAGGGATGGCTACACCTTC

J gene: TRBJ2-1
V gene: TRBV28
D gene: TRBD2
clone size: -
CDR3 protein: CASSATSVVEEQFF
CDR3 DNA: TGTGCCAGCAGCGCGACTAGCGTGGTTGAGGAGCAGTTCTTC

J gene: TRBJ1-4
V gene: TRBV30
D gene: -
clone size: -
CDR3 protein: CAWSEQNEKLFF
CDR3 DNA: TGTGCCTGGAGTGAGCAGAATGAAAAACTGTTTTTT

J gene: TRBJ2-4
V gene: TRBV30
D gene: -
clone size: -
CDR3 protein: CAWQRGLAKNIQYF
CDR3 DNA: TGTGCCTGGCAAAGGGGACTAGCCAAAAACATTCAGTACTTC

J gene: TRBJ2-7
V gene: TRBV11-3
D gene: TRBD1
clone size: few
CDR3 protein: CASSARQGLHYEQYF
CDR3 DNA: TGTGCCAGCAGCGCCCGACAGGGTCTCCACTACGAGCAGTACTTC

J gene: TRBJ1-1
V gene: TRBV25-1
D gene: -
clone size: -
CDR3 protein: CASSAGRTEAFF
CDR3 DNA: TGTGCCAGCAGCGCAGGGAGGACTGAAGCTTTCTTT

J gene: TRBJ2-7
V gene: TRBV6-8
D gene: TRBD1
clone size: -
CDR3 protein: CATLEQGSYEQYF
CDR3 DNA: TGTGCCACCCTAGAACAGGGGAGCTACGAGCAGTACTTC

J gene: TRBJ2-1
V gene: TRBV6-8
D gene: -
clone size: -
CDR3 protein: CAITEDGIRDEQFF
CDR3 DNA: TGTGCCATCACCGAGGACGGGATAAGGGATGAGCAGTTCTTC

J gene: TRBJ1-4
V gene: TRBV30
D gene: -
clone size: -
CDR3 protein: CAWSVRGGSEKLFF
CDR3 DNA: TGTGCCTGGAGTGTACGAGGAGGAAGTGAAAAACTGTTTTTT

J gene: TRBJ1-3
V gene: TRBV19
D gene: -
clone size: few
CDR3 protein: CASSMNPGAGSGNTIYF
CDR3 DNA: TGTGCCAGTAGTATGAATCCAGGGGCTGGCTCTGGAAACACCATATATTTT

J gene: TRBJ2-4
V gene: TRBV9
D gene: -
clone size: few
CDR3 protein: CASSAGLQGIQYF
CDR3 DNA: TGTGCCAGCAGCGCCGGCCTCCAGGGCATTCAGTACTTC

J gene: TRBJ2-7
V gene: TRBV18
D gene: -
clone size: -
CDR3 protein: CASSPSPIIYEQYF
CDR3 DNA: TGTGCCAGCTCACCCTCCCCGATCATCTACGAGCAGTACTTC

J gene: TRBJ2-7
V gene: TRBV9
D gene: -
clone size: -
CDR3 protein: CASSVGAASTYEQYF
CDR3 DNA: TGTGCCAGCAGCGTAGGGGCAGCATCCACCTACGAGCAGTACTTC

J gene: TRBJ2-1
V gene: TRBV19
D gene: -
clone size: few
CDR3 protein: CASSLQGLSYNEQFF
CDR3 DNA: TGTGCCAGTAGTCTTCAGGGTTTATCCTACAATGAGCAGTTCTTC

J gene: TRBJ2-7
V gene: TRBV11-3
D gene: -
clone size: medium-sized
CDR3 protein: CASSLGPGGGAGRFEQYF
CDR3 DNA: TGTGCCAGCAGCTTGGGCCCCGGTGGGGGCGCTGGACGATTCGAGCAGTACTTC

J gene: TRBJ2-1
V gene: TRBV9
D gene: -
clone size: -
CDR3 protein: CASSSRLGKSYNEQFF
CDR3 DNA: TGTGCCAGCAGCTCCCGACTAGGCAAATCCTACAATGAGCAGTTCTTC

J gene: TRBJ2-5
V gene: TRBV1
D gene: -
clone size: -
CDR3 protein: CASSQDISTGQGETQYF
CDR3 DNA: TGCGCCAGCAGCCAAGACATATCAACAGGTCAAGGAGAGACCCAGTACTTC

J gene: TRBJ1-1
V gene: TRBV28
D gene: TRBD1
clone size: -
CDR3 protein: CASSFQTTGGRSAFF
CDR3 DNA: TGTGCCAGCAGTTTTCAGACCACAGGGGGAAGATCGGCTTTCTTT

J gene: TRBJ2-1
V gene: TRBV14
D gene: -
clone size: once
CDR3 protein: CASSQDLGSYNEQFF
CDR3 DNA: TGTGCCAGCAGCCAAGATCTAGGATCCTACAATGAGCAGTTCTTC

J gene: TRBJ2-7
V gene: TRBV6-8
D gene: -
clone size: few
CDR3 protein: CASRNYREYYEQYF
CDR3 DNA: TGTGCCAGCAGAAATTACAGGGAGTACTACGAGCAGTACTTC

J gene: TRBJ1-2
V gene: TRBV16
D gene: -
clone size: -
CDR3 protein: CASTSADSNYGYTF
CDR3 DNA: TGTGCCAGCACCTCGGCCGACAGTAACTATGGCTACACCTTC

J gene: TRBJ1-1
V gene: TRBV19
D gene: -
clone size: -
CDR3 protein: CASSPYRQGWNRVANYTEAFF
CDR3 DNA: TGTGCCAGTAGCCCTTATAGACAAGGGTGGAATAGGGTCGCGAATTACACTGAAGCTTTCTTT

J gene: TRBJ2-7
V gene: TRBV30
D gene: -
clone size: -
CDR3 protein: CAWSVRDEQYF
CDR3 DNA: TGTGCCTGGAGTGTACGAGACGAGCAGTACTTC

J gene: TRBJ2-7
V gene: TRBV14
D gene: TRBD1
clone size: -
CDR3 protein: CASGTGAGRYF
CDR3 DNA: TGTGCCAGCGGCACAGGGGCCGGGCGGTACTTC

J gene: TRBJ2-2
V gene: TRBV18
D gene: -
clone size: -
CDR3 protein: CASSPPVWSGELFF
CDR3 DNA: TGTGCCAGCTCACCACCAGTCTGGTCCGGGGAGCTGTTTTTT

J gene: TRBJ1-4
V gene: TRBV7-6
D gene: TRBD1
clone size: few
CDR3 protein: CASSPGGTNEKLFF
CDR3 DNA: TGTGCCAGCTCCCCAGGGGGAACTAATGAAAAACTGTTTTTT

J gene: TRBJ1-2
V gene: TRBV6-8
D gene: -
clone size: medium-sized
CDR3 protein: CASSDTRDPYGYTF
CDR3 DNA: TGTGCCAGCAGTGACACCAGGGACCCCTATGGCTACACCTTC

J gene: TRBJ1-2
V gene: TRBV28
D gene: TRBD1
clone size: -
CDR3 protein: CASSKPWDRGGGYTF
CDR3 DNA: TGTGCCAGCAGCAAACCTTGGGACAGGGGAGGTGGCTACACCTTC

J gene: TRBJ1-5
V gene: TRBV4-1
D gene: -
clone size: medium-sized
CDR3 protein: CASSPPGDQPQHF
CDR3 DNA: TGCGCCAGCAGCCCGCCTGGGGATCAGCCCCAGCATTTT

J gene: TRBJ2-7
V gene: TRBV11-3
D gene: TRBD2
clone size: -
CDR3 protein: CASSPRGTSGAYEQYF
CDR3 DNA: TGTGCCAGCAGCCCAAGGGGGACTAGCGGCGCCTACGAGCAGTACTTC

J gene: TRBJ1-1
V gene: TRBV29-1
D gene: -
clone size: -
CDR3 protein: CSVAVKGAPFEAFF
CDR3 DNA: TGCAGCGTTGCGGTCAAGGGCGCCCCCTTTGAAGCTTTCTTT

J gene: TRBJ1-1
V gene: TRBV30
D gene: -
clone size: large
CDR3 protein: CAWSSDRRTEAFF
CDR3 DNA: TGTGCCTGGAGCTCAGACAGGCGCACTGAAGCTTTCTTT

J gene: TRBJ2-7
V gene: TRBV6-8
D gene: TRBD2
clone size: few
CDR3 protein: CASRTSGISSYEQYF
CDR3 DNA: TGTGCCAGCAGAACCAGCGGGATCAGCTCCTACGAGCAGTACTTC

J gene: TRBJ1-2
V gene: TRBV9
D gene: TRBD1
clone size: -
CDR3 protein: CASSVAAQGAGYTF
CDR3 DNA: TGTGCCAGCAGCGTAGCTGCGCAGGGGGCAGGATACACCTTC

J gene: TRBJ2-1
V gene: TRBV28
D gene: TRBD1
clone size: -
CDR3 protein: CASRRDRSRLDEQFF
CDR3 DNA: TGTGCCAGCAGGCGGGACAGGTCGCGGCTTGATGAGCAGTTCTTC

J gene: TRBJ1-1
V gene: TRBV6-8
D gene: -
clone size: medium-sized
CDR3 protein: CASGSSLGTEAFF
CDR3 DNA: TGTGCCAGCGGATCGAGTTTGGGTACTGAAGCTTTCTTT

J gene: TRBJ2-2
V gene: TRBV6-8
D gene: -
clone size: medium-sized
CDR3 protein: CASRTVPTGELFF
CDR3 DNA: TGTGCCAGCAGGACAGTTCCCACCGGGGAGCTGTTTTTT

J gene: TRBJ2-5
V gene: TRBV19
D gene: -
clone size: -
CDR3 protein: CASSIDRSQETQYF
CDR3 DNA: TGTGCCAGTAGTATAGACAGGAGTCAAGAGACCCAGTACTTC

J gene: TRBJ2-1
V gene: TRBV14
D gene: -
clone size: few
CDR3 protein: CASSERARSTNEQFF
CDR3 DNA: TGTGCCAGCAGCGAGCGGGCGAGGTCGACCAATGAGCAGTTCTTC

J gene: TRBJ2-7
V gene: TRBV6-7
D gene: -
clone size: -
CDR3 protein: CASSYGPSWEQYF
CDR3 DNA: TGTGCCAGCAGTTACGGTCCGTCCTGGGAGCAGTACTTC

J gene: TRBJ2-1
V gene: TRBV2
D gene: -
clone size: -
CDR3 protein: CASTKVTYNEQFF
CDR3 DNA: TGTGCCAGCACGAAGGTTACCTACAATGAGCAGTTCTTC

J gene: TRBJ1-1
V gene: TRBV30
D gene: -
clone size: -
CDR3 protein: CAWTQGLFTEAFF
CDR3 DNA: TGTGCCTGGACTCAGGGTTTGTTCACTGAAGCTTTCTTT

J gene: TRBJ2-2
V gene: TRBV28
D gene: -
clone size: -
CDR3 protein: CASSLLGGELFF
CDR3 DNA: TGTGCCAGCAGTTTACTGGGGGGGGAGCTGTTTTTT

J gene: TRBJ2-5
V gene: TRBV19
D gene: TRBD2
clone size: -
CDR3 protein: CASKRGGQETQYF
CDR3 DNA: TGTGCCAGTAAGCGGGGGGGCCAAGAGACCCAGTACTTC

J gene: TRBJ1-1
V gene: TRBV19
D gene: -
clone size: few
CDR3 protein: CASSIGSPSTGGTEAFF
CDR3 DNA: TGTGCCAGTAGTATAGGAAGCCCGTCGACAGGAGGTACTGAAGCTTTCTTT

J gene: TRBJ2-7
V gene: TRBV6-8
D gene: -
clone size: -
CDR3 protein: CASSVGYLYEQYF
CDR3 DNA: TGTGCCAGCAGTGTAGGGTACCTCTACGAGCAGTACTTC

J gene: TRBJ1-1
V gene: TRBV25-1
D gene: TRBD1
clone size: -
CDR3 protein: CASSEWDRANTEAFF
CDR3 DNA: TGTGCCAGCAGTGAATGGGACAGGGCCAACACTGAAGCTTTCTTT

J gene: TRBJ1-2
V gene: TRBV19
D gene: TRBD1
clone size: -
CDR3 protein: CASRVTGGYGYTF
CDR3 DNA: TGTGCCAGTAGAGTGACAGGGGGCTATGGCTACACCTTC